This TCR beta chain derives from a study of regulatory T cells in long-lasting Graves disease. In this sample, this clonotype turned up many times. Antigen unknown. Sample time point: newly diagnosed GD, antithyroid drugs for less than 3 months. RNA extracted from PBMCs served as the sequencing template. CDR3-region Arm-PCR and iRepertoire HTBI primers produced the TCR beta libraries. TCRdb used MiXCR to reprocess the multiplex PCR reads, holding one entry per CDR3 protein. The sample holds hundreds of thousands of distinct CDR3 sequences, roughly a sixth seen once. Study-level points and caveats: The researchers studied only peripheral blood, not thyroid tissue. Persistent patients had more shared public clonotypes (2,741) than new patients (around 950).

The input for sequencing was peripheral blood mononuclear cells (PBMCs), taken at new diagnosis, from a patient treated with antithyroid drugs. The receptor comes from a female donor with Graves disease.

Here the CDR3 DNA reads TGTGCCAGCAGCCATTCAGGGCCTAACTATGGCTACACCTTC. Amino acids: CASSHSGPNYGYTF. The chain carries TRBV3-1 and TRBJ1-2, with D tentatively TRBD1 (5 bases). V was trimmed by 3 bases and J by 0 bases, leaving 8 bases between them. The length of the CDR3 is 14 residues. Germline CDR1 reads LGHDT; CDR2 reads YNNKEL (reference sequence).